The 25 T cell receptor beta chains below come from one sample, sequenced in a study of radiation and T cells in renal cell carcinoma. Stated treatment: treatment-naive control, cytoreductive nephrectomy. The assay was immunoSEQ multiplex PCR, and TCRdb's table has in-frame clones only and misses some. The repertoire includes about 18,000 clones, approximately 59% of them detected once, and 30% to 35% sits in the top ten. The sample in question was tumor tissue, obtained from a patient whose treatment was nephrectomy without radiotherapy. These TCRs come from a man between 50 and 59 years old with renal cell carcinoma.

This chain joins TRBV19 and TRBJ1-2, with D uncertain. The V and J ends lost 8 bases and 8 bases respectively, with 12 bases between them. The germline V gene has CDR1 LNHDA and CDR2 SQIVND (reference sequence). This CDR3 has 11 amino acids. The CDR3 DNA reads TGTGCCAGTCAGCTAAATCAAGGCTACACCTTC. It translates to CASQLNQGYTF.

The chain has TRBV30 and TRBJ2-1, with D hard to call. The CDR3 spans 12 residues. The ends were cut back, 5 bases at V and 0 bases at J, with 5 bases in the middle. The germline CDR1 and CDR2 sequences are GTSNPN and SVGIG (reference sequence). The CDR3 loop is CAWDFSYNEQFF. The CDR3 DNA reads TGTGCCTGGGACTTCTCCTACAATGAGCAGTTCTTC.

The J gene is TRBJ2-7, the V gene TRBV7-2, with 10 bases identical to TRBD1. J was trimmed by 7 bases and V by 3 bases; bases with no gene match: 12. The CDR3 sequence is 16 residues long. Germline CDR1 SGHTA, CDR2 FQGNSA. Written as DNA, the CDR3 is TGTGCCAGCAGCTTGGAGGGGACAGGGGCCTCAAGGGAGCAGTACTTC. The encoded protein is CASSLEGTGASREQYF.

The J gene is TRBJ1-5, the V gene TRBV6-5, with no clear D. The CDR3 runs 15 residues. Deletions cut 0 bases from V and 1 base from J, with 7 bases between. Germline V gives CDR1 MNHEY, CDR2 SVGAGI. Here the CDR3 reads CASSYSVYSNQPQHF. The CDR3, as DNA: TGTGCCAGCAGTTACTCGGTTTACAGCAATCAGCCCCAGCATTTT.

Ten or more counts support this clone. DNA for the CDR3: TGTGCCAGTCGATTGGCAGAGCTTAACTATGGCTACACCTTC. Amino acid sequence: CASRLAELNYGYTF. The chain carries TRBV19 and TRBJ1-2, with no clear D. The CDR3 contains 14 residues. Per the germline V gene, CDR1 is LNHDA and CDR2 is SQIVND (reference sequence). V was clipped by 8 bases and J by 1 base, with 14 bases between them.

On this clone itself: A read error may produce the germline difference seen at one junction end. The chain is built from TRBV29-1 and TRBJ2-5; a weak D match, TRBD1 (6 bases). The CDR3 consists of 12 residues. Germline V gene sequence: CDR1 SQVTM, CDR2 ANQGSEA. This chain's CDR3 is CSGRTDQGTQYF. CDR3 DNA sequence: TGCAGCGGTCGGACAGACCAAGGGACCCAGTACTTC.

Here the CDR3 reads CASSLRGASYNEQFF. The DNA for the CDR3 is TGTGCCAGCAGCTTACGCGGGGCCTCCTACAATGAGCAGTTCTTC. The rearrangement joins TRBV7-2 to TRBJ2-1; a possible D gene is TRBD2 (6 bases). Trimming pared 2 bases from V and 0 bases from J, leaving 8 bases between. This CDR3 comprises 15 residues. Germline V gives CDR1 SGHTA, CDR2 FQGNSA.

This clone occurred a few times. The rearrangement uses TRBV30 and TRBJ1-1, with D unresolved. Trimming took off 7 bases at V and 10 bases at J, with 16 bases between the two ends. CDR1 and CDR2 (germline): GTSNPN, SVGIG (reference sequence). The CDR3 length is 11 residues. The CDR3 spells CASWASARAFF. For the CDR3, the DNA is TGTGCCTCCTGGGCGTCCGCCCGAGCTTTCTTT.

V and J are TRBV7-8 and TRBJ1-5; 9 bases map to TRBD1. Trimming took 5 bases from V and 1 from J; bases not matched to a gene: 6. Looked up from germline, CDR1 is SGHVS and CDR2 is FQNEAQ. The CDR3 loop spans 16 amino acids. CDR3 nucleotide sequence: TGTGCCAGCAGCCTGAACAGGGGGCGAAGCAATCAGCCCCAGCATTTT. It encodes CASSLNRGRSNQPQHF.

The CDR3 DNA follows: TGCAGCGTTGGATACAGGGTTAGAGGCTACACCTTC. Translation gives CSVGYRVRGYTF. The chain uses TRBV29-1 and TRBJ1-2, with D perhaps TRBD1 (6 bases). With 4 bases removed from V and 8 bases from J, the gap between germline ends came to 14 bases. This CDR3 region has 12 residues. Per the germline V gene, CDR1 is SQVTM and CDR2 is ANQGSEA.

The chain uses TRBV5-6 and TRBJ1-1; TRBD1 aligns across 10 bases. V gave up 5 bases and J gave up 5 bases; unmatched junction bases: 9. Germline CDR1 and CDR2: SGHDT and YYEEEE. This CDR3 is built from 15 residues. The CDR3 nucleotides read TGTGCCAGCAGTAAAACAGGACAGGGGGGGACTGAAGCTTTCTTT. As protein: CASSKTGQGGTEAFF.

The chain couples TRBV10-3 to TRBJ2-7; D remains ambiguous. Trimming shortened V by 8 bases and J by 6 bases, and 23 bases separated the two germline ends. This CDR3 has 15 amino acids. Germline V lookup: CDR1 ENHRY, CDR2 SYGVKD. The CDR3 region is CAISLQGPPEGEQYF. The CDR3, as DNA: TGTGCCATCTCCCTCCAAGGTCCCCCCGAAGGCGAGCAGTACTTC.

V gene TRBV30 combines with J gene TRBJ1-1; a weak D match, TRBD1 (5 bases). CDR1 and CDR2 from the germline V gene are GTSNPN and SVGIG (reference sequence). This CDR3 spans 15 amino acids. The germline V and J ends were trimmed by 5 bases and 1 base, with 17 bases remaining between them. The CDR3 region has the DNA TGTGCCTGGGACGGTACGGGACGGGCGAACACTGAAGCTTTCTTT. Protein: CAWDGTGRANTEAFF.

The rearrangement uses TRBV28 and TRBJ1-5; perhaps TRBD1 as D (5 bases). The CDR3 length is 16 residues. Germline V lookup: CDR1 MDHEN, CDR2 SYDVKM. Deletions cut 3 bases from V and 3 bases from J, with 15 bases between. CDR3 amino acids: CASSFRVRSINQPQHF. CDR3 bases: TGTGCCAGCAGTTTCAGGGTTAGGTCGATCAATCAGCCCCAGCATTTT.

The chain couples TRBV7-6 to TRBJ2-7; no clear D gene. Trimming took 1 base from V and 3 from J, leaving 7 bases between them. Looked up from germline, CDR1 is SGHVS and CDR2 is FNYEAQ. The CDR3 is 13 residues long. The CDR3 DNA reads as TGTGCCAGCAGCTTAGGAGAGGTCTACGAGCAGTACTTC. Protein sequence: CASSLGEVYEQYF.

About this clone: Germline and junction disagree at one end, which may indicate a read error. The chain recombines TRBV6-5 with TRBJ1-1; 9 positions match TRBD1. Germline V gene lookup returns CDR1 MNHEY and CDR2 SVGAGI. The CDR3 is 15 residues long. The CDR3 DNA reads TGTGCCAGCAGTTCCCCAGGACAGGGGAACATTGAAGCTTTCTTT. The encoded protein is CASSSPGQGNIEAFF.

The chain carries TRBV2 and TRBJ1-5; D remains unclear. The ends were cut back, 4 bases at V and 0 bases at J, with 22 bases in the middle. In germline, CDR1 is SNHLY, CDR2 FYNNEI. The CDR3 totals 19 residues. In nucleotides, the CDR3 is TGTGCCAGCAGTGGGAGCCTAGCAGAGTCTTCTTATAGCAATCAGCCCCAGCATTTT. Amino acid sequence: CASSGSLAESSYSNQPQHF.

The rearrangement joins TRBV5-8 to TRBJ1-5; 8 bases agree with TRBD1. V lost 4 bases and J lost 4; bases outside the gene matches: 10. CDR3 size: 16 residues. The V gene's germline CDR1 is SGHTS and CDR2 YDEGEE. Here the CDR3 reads CASSRPGGATNQPQHF. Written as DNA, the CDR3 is TGTGCCAGCAGCCGACCAGGGGGCGCGACGAATCAGCCCCAGCATTTT. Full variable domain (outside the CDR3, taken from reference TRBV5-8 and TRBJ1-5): EAGVTQSPTHLIKTRGQQATLRCSPISGHTSVYWYQQALGLGLQFLLWYDEGEERNRGNFPPRFSGRQFPNYSSELNVNALELEDSALYLCASSRPGGATNQPQHFGDGTRLSIL.

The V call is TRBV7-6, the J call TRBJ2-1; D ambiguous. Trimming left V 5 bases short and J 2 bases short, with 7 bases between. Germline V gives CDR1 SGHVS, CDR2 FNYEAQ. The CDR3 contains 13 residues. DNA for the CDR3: TGTGCCAGCAGCCGGCAGGCCTACAATGAGCAGTTCTTC. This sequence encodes CASSRQAYNEQFF.

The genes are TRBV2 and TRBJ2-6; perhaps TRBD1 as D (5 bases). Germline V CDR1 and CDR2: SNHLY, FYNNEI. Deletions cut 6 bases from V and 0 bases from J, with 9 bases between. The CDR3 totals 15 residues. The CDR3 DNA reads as TGTGCCAGCAGAGACGACAGCTCTGGGGCCAACGTCCTGACTTTC. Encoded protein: CASRDDSSGANVLTF.

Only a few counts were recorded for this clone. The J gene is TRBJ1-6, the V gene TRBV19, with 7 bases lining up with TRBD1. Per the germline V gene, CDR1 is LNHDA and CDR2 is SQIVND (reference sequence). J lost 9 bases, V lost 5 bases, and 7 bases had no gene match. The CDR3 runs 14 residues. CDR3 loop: CASSFAGGASPLHF. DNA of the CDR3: TGTGCCAGTAGTTTCGCAGGGGGAGCTTCACCCCTCCACTTT. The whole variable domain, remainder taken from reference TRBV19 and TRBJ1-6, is DGGITQSPKYLFRKEGQNVTLSCEQNLNHDAMYWYRQDPGQGLRLIYYSQIVNDFQKGDIAEGYSVSREKKESFPLTVTSAQKNPTAFYLCASSFAGGASPLHFGNGTRLTVT.

This CDR3 is CASSLRGQGARGYTF. The CDR3 bases are TGTGCCAGCAGCTTACGTGGACAGGGGGCGCGGGGCTACACCTTC. The rearrangement links TRBV13 to TRBJ1-2; the match to TRBD1 covers 11 bases. CDR3 length: 15 amino acids. With V trimmed by 2 bases and J by 8 bases, 7 bases remained unmatched. Germline V CDR1 and CDR2: PRHDT, FYEKMQ (reference sequence).

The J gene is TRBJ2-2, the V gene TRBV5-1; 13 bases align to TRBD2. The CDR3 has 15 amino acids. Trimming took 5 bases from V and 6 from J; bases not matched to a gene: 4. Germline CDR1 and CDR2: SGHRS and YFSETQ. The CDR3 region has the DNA TGCGCCAGCAGTTCCGGGACTAGCGGGGCCGGGGAGCTGTTTTTT. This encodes CASSSGTSGAGELFF.

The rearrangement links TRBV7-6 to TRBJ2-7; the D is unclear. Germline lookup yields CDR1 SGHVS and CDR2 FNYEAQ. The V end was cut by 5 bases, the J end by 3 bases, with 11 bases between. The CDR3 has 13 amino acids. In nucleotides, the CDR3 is TGTGCCAGCAGCCTGGACGGAAACTACGAGCAGTACTTC. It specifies CASSLDGNYEQYF.

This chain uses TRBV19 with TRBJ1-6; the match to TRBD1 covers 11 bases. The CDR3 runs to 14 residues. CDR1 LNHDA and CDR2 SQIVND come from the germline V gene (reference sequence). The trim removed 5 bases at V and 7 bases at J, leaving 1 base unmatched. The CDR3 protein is CASSGTGGNSPLHF. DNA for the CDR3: TGTGCCAGTAGTGGGACAGGGGGGAATTCACCCCTCCACTTT. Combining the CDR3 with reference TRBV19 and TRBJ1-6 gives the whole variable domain DGGITQSPKYLFRKEGQNVTLSCEQNLNHDAMYWYRQDPGQGLRLIYYSQIVNDFQKGDIAEGYSVSREKKESFPLTVTSAQKNPTAFYLCASSGTGGNSPLHFGNGTRLTVT.